This TCR beta chain was retrieved from a study of blood T cells in healthy people across ages. Using a J-beta primer mix together with a sample-barcoded 5' primer, a second PCR was run for roughly 6 to 12 cycles. TCRdb reprocessed the 5' RACE reads with MiXCR, giving one entry per CDR3 protein. The repertoire holds under 2 million distinct CDR3 sequences, with 30% to 35% as singletons. Each donor's blood draw was around 9.1 milliliters of peripheral blood. PBMCs, at least 6 million per sample, were isolated. Trimming removed 10 bases from V and 2 bases from J, with 12 bases in between. Germline V lookup: CDR1 MNHEY, CDR2 SVGAGI. The CDR3 totals 12 residues.

The origin of this receptor is a woman in her thirties in good health. The material sequenced was blood. The chain uses TRBV6-5 and TRBJ2-7; TRBD1 might be the D (6 bases). As DNA, the CDR3 is TGTGCCATCGGGGACAACGCCTACGAGCAGTACTTC. It codes for CAIGDNAYEQYF.